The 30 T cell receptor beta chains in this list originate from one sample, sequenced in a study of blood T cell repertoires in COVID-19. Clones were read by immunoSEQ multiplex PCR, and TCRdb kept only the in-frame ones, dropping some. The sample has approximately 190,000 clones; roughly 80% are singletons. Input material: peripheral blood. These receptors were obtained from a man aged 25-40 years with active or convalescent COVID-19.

Here the CDR3 DNA reads TGTGCCAGCAGTTTGGACAGAGAAGAGACCCAGTACTTC. The encoded protein is CASSLDREETQYF. V gene TRBV6-5 combines with J gene TRBJ2-5, with D perhaps TRBD1 (6 bases). Trimming pared 4 bases from V and 3 bases from J, leaving 9 bases between. The CDR3 contains 13 residues. In germline, CDR1 is MNHEY, CDR2 SVGAGI.

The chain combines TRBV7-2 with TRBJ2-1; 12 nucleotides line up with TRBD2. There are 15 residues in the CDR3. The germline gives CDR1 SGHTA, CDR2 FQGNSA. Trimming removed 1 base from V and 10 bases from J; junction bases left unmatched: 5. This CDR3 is CASSLGTSGISEQFF. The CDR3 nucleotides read TGTGCCAGCAGCTTAGGGACTAGCGGGATAAGCGAGCAGTTCTTC.

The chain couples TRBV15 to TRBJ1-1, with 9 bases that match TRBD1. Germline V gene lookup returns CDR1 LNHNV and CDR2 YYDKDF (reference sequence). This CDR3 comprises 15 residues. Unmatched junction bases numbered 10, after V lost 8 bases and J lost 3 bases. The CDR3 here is CATWDRDVGYTEAFF. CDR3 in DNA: TGTGCCACCTGGGACAGGGACGTTGGGTACACTGAAGCTTTCTTT.

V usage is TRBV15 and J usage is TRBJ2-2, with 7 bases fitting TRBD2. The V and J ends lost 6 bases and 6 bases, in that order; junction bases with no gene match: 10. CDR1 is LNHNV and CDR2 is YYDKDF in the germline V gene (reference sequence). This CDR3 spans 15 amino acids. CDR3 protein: CATSSRGVGPGELFF. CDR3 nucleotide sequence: TGTGCCACCAGTAGTCGGGGGGTTGGCCCCGGGGAGCTGTTTTTT.

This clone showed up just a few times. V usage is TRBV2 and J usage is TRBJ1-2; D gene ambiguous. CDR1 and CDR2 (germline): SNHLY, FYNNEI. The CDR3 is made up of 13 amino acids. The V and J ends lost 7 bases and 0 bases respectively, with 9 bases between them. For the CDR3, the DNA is TGTGCCAGCATTAAGGGAGCTAACTATGGCTACACCTTC. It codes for CASIKGANYGYTF.

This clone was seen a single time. Here the CDR3 reads CASSIGWRLAGGQETQYF. The CDR3 nucleotides are TGTGCCAGTAGTATAGGATGGAGACTAGCGGGGGGGCAGGAGACCCAGTACTTC. This chain links TRBV19 with TRBJ2-5; 14 positions match TRBD2. The CDR3 spans 18 residues. Germline V gene data show CDR1 as LNHDA and CDR2 as SQIVND (reference sequence). V was clipped by 1 base and J by 5 bases; unmatched bases: 9. Full variable domain (outside the CDR3, taken from reference TRBV19 and TRBJ2-5): DGGITQSPKYLFRKEGQNVTLSCEQNLNHDAMYWYRQDPGQGLRLIYYSQIVNDFQKGDIAEGYSVSREKKESFPLTVTSAQKNPTAFYLCASSIGWRLAGGQETQYFGPGTRLLVL.

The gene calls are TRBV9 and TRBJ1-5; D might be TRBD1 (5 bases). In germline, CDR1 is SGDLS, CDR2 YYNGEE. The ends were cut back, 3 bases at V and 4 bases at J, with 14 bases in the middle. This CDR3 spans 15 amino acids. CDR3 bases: TGTGCCAGCAGCGGGGGCACTGGAGCGAATCAGCCCCAGCATTTT. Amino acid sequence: CASSGGTGANQPQHF.

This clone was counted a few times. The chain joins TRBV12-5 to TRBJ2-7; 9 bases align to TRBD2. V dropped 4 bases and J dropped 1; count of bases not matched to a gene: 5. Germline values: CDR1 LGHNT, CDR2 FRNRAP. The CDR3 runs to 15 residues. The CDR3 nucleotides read TGTGCTAGTGGTTCCTTAGCGGGAGTTTCCTACGAGCAGTACTTC. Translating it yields CASGSLAGVSYEQYF.

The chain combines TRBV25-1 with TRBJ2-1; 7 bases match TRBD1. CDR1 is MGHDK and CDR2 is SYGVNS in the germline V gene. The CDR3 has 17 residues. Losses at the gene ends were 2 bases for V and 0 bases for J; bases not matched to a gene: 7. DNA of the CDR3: TGTGCCAGCAGTGAAGTGAGGGGGCCTAGCTCCTACAATGAGCAGTTCTTC. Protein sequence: CASSEVRGPSSYNEQFF.

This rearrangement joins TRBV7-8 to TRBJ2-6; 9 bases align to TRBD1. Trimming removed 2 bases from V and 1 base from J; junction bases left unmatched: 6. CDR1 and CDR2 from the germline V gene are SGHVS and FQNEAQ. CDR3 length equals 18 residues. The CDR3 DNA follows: TGTGCCAGCAGCTTAACAGGGGGCGTCCTGTCTGGGGCCAACGTCCTGACTTTC. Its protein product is CASSLTGGVLSGANVLTF.

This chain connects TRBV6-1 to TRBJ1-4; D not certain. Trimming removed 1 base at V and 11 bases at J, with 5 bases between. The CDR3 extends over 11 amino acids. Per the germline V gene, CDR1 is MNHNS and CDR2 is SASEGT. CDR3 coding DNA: TGTGCCAGCAGTGAAGAACGGAAACTGTTTTTT. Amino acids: CASSEERKLFF.

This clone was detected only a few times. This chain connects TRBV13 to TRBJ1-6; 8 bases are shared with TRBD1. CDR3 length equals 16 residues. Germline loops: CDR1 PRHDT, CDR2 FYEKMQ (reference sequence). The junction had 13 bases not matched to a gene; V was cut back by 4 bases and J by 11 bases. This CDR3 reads CASSSRQGPILPPLHF. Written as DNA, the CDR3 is TGTGCCAGCAGCTCCCGACAGGGGCCGATTTTGCCACCCCTCCACTTT.

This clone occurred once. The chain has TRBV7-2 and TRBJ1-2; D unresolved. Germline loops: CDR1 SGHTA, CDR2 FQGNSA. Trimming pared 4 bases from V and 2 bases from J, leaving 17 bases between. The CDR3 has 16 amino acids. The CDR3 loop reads CASSSFNGRQNYGYTF. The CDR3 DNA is TGTGCCAGCAGCTCATTTAATGGCCGACAAAACTATGGCTACACCTTC.

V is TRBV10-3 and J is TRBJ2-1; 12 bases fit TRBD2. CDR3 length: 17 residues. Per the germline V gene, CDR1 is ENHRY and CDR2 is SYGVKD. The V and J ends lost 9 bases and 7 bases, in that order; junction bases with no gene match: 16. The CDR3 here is CAIHAGLAGGPSNEQFF. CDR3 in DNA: TGTGCCATTCACGCGGGGCTAGCGGGAGGGCCATCAAATGAGCAGTTCTTC.

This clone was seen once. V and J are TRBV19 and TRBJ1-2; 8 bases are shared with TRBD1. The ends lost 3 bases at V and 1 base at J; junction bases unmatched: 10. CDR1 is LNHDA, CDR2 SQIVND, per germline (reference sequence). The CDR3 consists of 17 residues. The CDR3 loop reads CASSIFGQGALNYGYTF. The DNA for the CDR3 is TGTGCCAGTAGTATTTTTGGGCAGGGGGCGCTTAACTATGGCTACACCTTC.

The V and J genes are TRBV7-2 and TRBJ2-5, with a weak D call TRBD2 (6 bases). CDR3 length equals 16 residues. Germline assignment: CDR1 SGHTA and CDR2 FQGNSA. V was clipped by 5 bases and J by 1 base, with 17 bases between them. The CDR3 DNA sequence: TGTGCCAGCAGCCCAAGAGGGCTAGCGAGCCAAGAGACCCAGTACTTC. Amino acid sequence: CASSPRGLASQETQYF.

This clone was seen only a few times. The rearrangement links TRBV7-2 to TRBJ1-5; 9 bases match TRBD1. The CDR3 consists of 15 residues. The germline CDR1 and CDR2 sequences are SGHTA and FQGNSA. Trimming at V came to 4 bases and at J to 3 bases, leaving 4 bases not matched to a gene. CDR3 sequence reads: CASSWGTGNNQPQHF. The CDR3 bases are TGTGCCAGCAGCTGGGGGACAGGGAACAATCAGCCCCAGCATTTT.

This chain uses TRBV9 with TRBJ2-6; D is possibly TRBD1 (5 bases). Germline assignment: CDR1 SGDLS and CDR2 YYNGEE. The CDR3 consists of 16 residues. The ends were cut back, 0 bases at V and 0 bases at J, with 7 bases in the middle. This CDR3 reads CASSVGQISGANVLTF. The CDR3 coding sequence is TGTGCCAGCAGCGTAGGACAGATCTCTGGGGCCAACGTCCTGACTTTC.

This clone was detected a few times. The CDR3 loop is CASSYRETQYF. For the CDR3, the DNA is TGTGCCAGCAGTTACCGGGAGACCCAGTACTTC. The chain links TRBV12-3 or TRBV12-4 to TRBJ2-5; no firm D call. There are 11 residues in the CDR3. Between the trimmed V and J ends, which lost 4 bases and 5 bases, there was a span of 5 bases.

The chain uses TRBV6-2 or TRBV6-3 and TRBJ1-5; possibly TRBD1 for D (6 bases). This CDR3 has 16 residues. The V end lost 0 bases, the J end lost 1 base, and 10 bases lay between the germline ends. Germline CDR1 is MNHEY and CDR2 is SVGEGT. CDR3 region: CASSYSSRGSNQPQHF. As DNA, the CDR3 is TGTGCCAGCAGTTACTCGAGCAGGGGAAGCAATCAGCCCCAGCATTTT.

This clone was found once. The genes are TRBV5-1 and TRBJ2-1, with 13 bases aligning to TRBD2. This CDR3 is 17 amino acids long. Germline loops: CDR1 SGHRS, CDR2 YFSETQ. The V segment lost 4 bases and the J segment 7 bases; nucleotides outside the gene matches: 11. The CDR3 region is CASSPTSGGASKNEQFF. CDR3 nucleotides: TGCGCCAGCAGCCCTACTAGCGGGGGGGCCTCCAAGAATGAGCAGTTCTTC.

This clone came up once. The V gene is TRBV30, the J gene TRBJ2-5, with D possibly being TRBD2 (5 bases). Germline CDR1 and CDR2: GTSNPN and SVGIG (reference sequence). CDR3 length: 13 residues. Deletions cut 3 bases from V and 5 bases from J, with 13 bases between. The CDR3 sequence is CAWRDGAGETQYF. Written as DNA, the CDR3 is TGTGCCTGGAGGGATGGCGCGGGTGAGACCCAGTACTTC.

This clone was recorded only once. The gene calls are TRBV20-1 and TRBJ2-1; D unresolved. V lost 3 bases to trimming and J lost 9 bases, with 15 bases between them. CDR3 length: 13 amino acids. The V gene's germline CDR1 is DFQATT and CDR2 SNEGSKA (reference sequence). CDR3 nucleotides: TGCAGTGCTAGTTCGCGCGAGGCGATTGAGCAGTTCTTC. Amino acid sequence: CSASSREAIEQFF.

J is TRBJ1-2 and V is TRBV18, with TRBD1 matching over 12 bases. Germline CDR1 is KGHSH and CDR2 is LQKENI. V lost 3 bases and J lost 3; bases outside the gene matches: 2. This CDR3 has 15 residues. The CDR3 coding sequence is TGTGCCAGCTCACCGGGGACAGGGGGCGACTATGGCTACACCTTC. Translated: CASSPGTGGDYGYTF.

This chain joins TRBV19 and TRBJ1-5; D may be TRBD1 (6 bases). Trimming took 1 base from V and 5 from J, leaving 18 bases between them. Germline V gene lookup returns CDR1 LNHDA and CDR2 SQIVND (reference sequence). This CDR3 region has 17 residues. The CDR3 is CASSIGRPGADHQPQHF. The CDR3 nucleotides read TGTGCCAGTAGTATAGGCCGGCCAGGGGCCGACCATCAGCCCCAGCATTTT.

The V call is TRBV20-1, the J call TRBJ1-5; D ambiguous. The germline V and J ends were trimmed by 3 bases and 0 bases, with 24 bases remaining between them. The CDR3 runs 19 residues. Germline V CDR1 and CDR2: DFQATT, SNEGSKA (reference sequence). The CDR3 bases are TGCAGTGCTAGTATGCCCCCCAGTATCAGATATGGTAGCAATCAGCCCCAGCATTTT. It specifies CSASMPPSIRYGSNQPQHF.

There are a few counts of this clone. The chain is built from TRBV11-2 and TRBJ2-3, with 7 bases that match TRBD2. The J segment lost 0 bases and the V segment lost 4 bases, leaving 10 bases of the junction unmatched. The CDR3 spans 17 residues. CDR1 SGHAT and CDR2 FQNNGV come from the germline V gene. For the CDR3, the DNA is TGTGCCAGCAGCTCCTCCTTCGGGGGAGGGAGCACAGATACGCAGTATTTT. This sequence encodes CASSSSFGGGSTDTQYF.

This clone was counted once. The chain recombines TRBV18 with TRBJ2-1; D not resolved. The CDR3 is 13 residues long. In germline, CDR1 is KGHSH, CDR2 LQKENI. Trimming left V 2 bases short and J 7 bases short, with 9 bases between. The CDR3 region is CASSPGRLNEQFF. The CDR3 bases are TGTGCCAGCTCACCAGGCAGGTTGAATGAGCAGTTCTTC. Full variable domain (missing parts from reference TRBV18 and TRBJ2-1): NAGVMQNPRHLVRRRGQEARLRCSPMKGHSHVYWYRQLPEEGLKFMVYLQKENIIDESGMPKERFSAEFPKEGPSILRIQQVVRGDSAAYFCASSPGRLNEQFFGPGTRLTVL.

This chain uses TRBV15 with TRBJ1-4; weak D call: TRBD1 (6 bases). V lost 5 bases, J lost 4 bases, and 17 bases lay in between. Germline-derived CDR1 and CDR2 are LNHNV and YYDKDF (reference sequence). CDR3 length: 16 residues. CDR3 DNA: TGTGCCACCAGCGATAGCCGGACAGCGATTAATGAAAAACTGTTTTTT. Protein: CATSDSRTAINEKLFF.

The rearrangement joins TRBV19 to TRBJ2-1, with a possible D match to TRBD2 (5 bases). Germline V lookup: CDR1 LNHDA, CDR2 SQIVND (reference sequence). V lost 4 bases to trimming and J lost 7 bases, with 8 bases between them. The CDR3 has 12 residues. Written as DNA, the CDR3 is TGTGCCAGTAGTACGACGGGGAATGAGCAGTTCTTC. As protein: CASSTTGNEQFF.